This T cell receptor (beta chain) was obtained from a study of T cell clonotyping in hematopoietic cell transplantation. Study-level results: After transplant, recipient diversity fell while pathologically expanded clonotypes grew through day 180. At the given depth, recipient repertoires were over 97% de novo clonotypes.

Time point in this sample: recipient sample about 28 days before transplant, after cytoreduction. Worth noting for this clone: Its antigen is unknown.

The repertoire was sequenced with immunoSEQ multiplex PCR; TCRdb's copy has only in-frame clones and lacks some. Of roughly 46,000 clones listed, about four fifths are singletons. V was clipped by 1 base and J by 5 bases, with 15 bases between them. CDR3 size: 16 residues. Germline values: CDR1 SNHLY, CDR2 FYNNEI. This TCR derives from a man aged 55 to 70 with myelodysplastic syndrome. Some clones in this sample may be carry-over from other donors' samples. The chain carries TRBV2 and TRBJ1-5, with D tentatively TRBD1 (5 bases). This specimen was peripheral blood mononuclear cells, taken before stem cell transplant. The CDR3 protein is CASSEVGRQGDQPQHF. CDR3 nucleotides: TGTGCCAGCAGTGAAGTTGGTCGGCAGGGCGATCAGCCCCAGCATTTT.